A selection of T cell receptor beta chains follows, all from one sample in a study of tumor-infiltrating lymphocytes in oesophageal squamous cell carcinoma. Using its own MiXCR run on the PCR reads, TCRdb lists one record per CDR3 protein. Of around 22,000 distinct CDR3 sequences listed, about 35% are singletons. The sample comprised esophageal tumor tissue. All receptors come from a female donor with esophageal squamous cell carcinoma. The CDR3 runs from the conserved cysteine through the conserved F or W. The order of the fields is clone size, V gene, D gene, J gene, CDR3 protein, CDR3 DNA. A D gene is named only where the DNA matches it firmly. Where a row states a size, it is once, few, many or the class of an expanded clone; other rows omit it.

NA	TRBV12-3/TRBV12-4	TRBD1	TRBJ2-6	CASTGDSFSGANVLTF	TGTGCCAGCACTGGGGACAGTTTCTCTGGGGCCAACGTCCTGACTTTC
NA	TRBV7-2	TRBD1	TRBJ2-7	CASSQLGQGYEQYF	TGTGCCAGCAGCCAACTCGGACAGGGCTACGAGCAGTACTTC
NA	TRBV4-1	NA	TRBJ2-7	CASSHRDNEQYF	TGTGCCAGCAGCCATCGAGACAATGAGCAGTACTTC
NA	TRBV7-9	NA	TRBJ1-1	CASSLSTQLDTEAFF	TGTGCCAGCAGCTTATCCACTCAGTTGGACACTGAAGCTTTCTTT
NA	TRBV18	NA	TRBJ1-2	CASSPEGNYGYTF	TGTGCCAGCTCACCAGAAGGGAACTATGGCTACACCTTC
NA	TRBV20-1	TRBD1	TRBJ1-1	CSARDLFRQGGTNTEAFF	TGCAGTGCTAGAGATCTGTTTCGGCAGGGGGGAACGAACACTGAAGCTTTCTTT
many	TRBV10-3	TRBD2	TRBJ2-5	CAISPTSGSQETQYF	TGTGCCATCAGTCCGACTAGCGGGAGCCAAGAGACCCAGTACTTC
few	TRBV2	NA	TRBJ1-2	CASRSGDGGAYGYTF	TGTGCCAGCAGGAGTGGGGACGGGGGTGCCTATGGCTACACCTTC
NA	TRBV7-3	NA	TRBJ2-1	CASSPSFRGEEQFF	TGTGCCAGCAGCCCTTCGTTTAGGGGGGAGGAGCAGTTCTTC
few	TRBV7-8	NA	TRBJ2-7	CASSLSQAGRDMSSYEQYF	TGTGCCAGCAGCTTATCCCAGGCGGGTCGGGACATGAGCTCCTACGAGCAGTACTTC
NA	TRBV29-1	NA	TRBJ2-7	CSTKSGAYEQYF	TGCAGCACTAAATCCGGGGCCTACGAGCAGTACTTC
many	TRBV6-1	NA	TRBJ2-7	CASSELSEQYF	TGTGCCAGCAGTGAATTATCTGAGCAGTACTTC
few	TRBV15	TRBD2	TRBJ2-3	CATSRGLAVWGDTQYF	TGTGCCACCAGCCGGGGACTAGCGGTATGGGGAGATACGCAGTATTTT
many	TRBV4-2	NA	TRBJ1-4	CASSQVAGNREKLFF	TGTGCCAGCAGCCAAGTGGCAGGGAATCGGGAAAAACTGTTTTTT
NA	TRBV6-6	NA	TRBJ2-1	CASSYSFAPGGNEQFF	TGTGCCAGCAGTTACTCCTTCGCCCCAGGGGGGAATGAGCAGTTCTTC
NA	TRBV6-5	TRBD2	TRBJ2-7	CASSYSISRDYYEQYF	TGTGCCAGCAGTTACTCGATCTCCCGGGACTACTACGAGCAGTACTTC
many	TRBV18	NA	TRBJ2-7	CASVTGSSYEQYF	TGTGCCAGCGTCACCGGCTCCTCCTACGAGCAGTACTTC
many	TRBV4-2	NA	TRBJ2-7	CASSQDRLGGYEQYF	TGTGCCAGCAGCCAAGATAGGTTGGGGGGCTACGAGCAGTACTTC
NA	TRBV7-2	NA	TRBJ2-7	CASSPDSTGYEQYF	TGTGCCAGCAGTCCTGACTCCACAGGCTACGAGCAGTACTTC
NA	TRBV7-2	NA	TRBJ2-7	CASNRLDSRDEQYF	TGTGCCAGCAACCGACTGGACTCCCGAGATGAGCAGTACTTC
NA	TRBV7-2	TRBD2	TRBJ2-1	CASSYKREGRYEQFF	TGTGCCAGCAGCTACAAGCGGGAGGGCCGTTATGAGCAGTTCTTC
NA	TRBV7-3	NA	TRBJ2-1	CASSSRGNLGSYNEQFF	TGTGCCAGCAGCTCAAGGGGGAATCTAGGCTCCTACAATGAGCAGTTCTTC
once	TRBV6-2/TRBV6-3	NA	TRBJ2-3	CASSEVNTDTQYF	TGTGCCAGCAGTGAGGTAAACACAGATACGCAGTATTTT
medium-sized	TRBV12-3/TRBV12-4	TRBD2	TRBJ2-2	CASSPGTSGRARNTGELFF	TGTGCCAGCAGCCCAGGGACTAGCGGGAGGGCCCGGAACACCGGGGAGCTGTTTTTT
many	TRBV28	NA	TRBJ2-2	CASSYKHRVRGELFF	TGTGCCAGCAGTTATAAGCACCGAGTTAGGGGGGAGCTGTTTTTT
NA	TRBV28	TRBD1	TRBJ1-5	CASSSGQGANQPQHF	TGTGCCAGCAGCTCGGGACAGGGGGCCAATCAGCCCCAGCATTTT
NA	TRBV28	TRBD2	TRBJ2-3	CASSPGTSVVTDTQYF	TGTGCCAGCAGTCCCGGGACTAGCGTTGTGACAGATACGCAGTATTTT
NA	TRBV27	TRBD2	TRBJ2-1	CASSIRTSGRELYNEQFF	TGTGCCAGCAGTATACGGACTAGCGGGAGGGAGCTCTACAATGAGCAGTTCTTC
many	TRBV5-1	NA	TRBJ2-7	CASSLRTGEGSPLHF	TGCGCCAGCAGCTTGCGTACAGGAGAAGGATCACCCCTCCACTTC
NA	TRBV7-9	NA	TRBJ1-1	CASSSAGNYNEQFF	TGTGCCAGCAGCTCAGCGGGAAACTACAATGAGCAGTTCTTT
NA	TRBV7-6	TRBD1	TRBJ1-6	CASSAGRDRRYHSPLHF	TGTGCCAGCAGCGCTGGTCGGGACAGGAGATATCATTCACCCCTCCACTTT
NA	TRBV20-1	TRBD2	TRBJ2-7	CSARMKREIHEQYF	TGCAGTGCTCGAATGAAGCGGGAGATCCACGAGCAGTACTTC
NA	TRBV5-1	TRBD1	TRBJ2-2	CASSLGQGYTGELFF	TGCGCCAGCAGCTTGGGACAGGGATACACCGGGGAGCTGTTTTTT
many	TRBV6-4	NA	TRBJ1-5	CASSESGYSNQPQHF	TGTGCCAGCAGTGAAAGCGGGTATAGCAATCAGCCCCAGCATTTT
few	TRBV6-6	NA	TRBJ1-2	CASSYSNEGGYTF	TGTGCCAGCAGTTACTCTAACGAGGGGGGCTACACCTTC
many	TRBV11-2	TRBD1	TRBJ2-7	CASSLGTGTYEQYF	TGTGCCAGCAGCCTCGGGACAGGGACCTACGAGCAGTACTTC
few	TRBV7-6	TRBD2	TRBJ2-1	CASSLGGRASYNEQFF	TGTGCCAGCAGCTTAGGTGGGAGGGCCTCATACAATGAGCAGTTCTTC
once	TRBV7-3	NA	TRBJ2-3	CASSLRPGSTDTQYF	TGTGCCAGCAGCTTACGCCCAGGGAGCACAGATACGCAGTATTTT
NA	TRBV7-6	TRBD2	TRBJ2-7	CASSPEERGDYEQYF	TGTGCCAGCAGCCCGGAGGAGCGGGGGGACTACGAGCAGTACTTC
NA	TRBV18	NA	TRBJ2-6	CASSARRGTPLWLHLRF	NA
many	TRBV10-3	NA	TRBJ1-4	CAISEGGAGEKLFF	TGTGCCATCAGCGAGGGGGGCGCAGGGGAAAAACTGTTTTTT
NA	TRBV2	NA	TRBJ2-7	CASRVVAAYNEQYF	TGTGCCAGCCGGGTGGTAGCGGCTTACAATGAGCAGTACTTC
many	TRBV6-4	TRBD2	TRBJ2-5	CASSLLAGGPSEQYF	TGTGCCAGCAGCCTACTAGCGGGAGGGCCTTCTGAGCAGTACTTC
many	TRBV6-6	TRBD2	TRBJ2-1	CASSYSGTSGSYNEQFF	TGTGCCAGCAGTTACTCCGGGACTAGCGGCTCCTACAATGAGCAGTTCTTC
NA	TRBV11-2	NA	TRBJ2-5	CASSLDWQETQYF	TGTGCCAGCAGCTTAGACTGGCAAGAGACCCAGTACTTC
few	TRBV7-2	NA	TRBJ2-3	CASSPSVVPDTQYF	TGTGCCAGCAGCCCTAGTGTAGTCCCAGATACGCAGTATTTT
few	TRBV9	NA	TRBJ2-6	CASSALTIPGANVLTF	TGTGCCAGCAGCGCGTTGACTATCCCTGGGGCCAACGTCCTGACTTTC
few	TRBV11-1	NA	TRBJ1-2	CASSLGIRGYTF	TGTGCCAGCAGCTTAGGGATACGAGGCTACACCTTC
many	TRBV5-6	NA	TRBJ1-4	CASSLLGQRGEKLFF	TGTGCCAGCAGCTTGCTTGGACAGAGGGGGGAAAAACTGTTTTTT
many	TRBV12-3/TRBV12-4	TRBD2	TRBJ2-1	CASSLRSSGEREQFF	TGTGCCAGCAGTTTAAGGTCTAGCGGGGAGCGGGAGCAGTTCTTC